This T cell receptor beta chain was identified in a study of monozygotic twins with cystic fibrosis (dated by TCRdb to the early 2020s). A note on the overall study: Barcoded libraries were made from three micrograms of fragmented DNA using roughly 16 PCR cycles. The study compared TCR beta repertoires within and between 16 monozygotic twin pairs with cystic fibrosis to assess genetic influence on V and J gene usage. The cohort included ten female and six male twin pairs, mostly children and adolescents, aged about 2.0 to 40 years with a median of 9.1 years. Twins were ranked among some 1,100 cohort participants for weight-for-height and FEVPerc (FEV1 disease centile) at the day of blood sampling. Data for three of the twin pairs had been reported previously in another context.

About this clone: This clone's antigen is unknown. No clone much larger than this one lies a single base away; base qualities are absent.

The twin pairs came from the European Cystic Fibrosis Twin and Sibling Study Cohort, which recruited patients from over a hundred CF clinics across 14 European countries. Zygosity and CFTR genotype were confirmed in-house, and zygosity was tested by multiplex PCR of nine short tandem repeat loci. Each twin gave a peripheral blood sample, and clinical parameters were documented on that same day of blood sampling. Phenol/chloroform extraction was used to isolate genomic DNA from peripheral blood cells, and the DNA was then kept in TE buffer at 4 degrees C. Study-wide conclusions, independent of this receptor: Simpson clonality was found to be generally low (median approximately 0.009), suggesting a naive-dominated repertoire, although higher clonality was observed in the most severely affected patients. V gene usage was most similar to the co-twin in 13 of 16 pairs, and J usage was most similar to the co-twin in 8 of 16 pairs, which suggests genetic constraints. Sharing of nucleotide-identical clonotypes was significantly greater within monozygotic CF twin pairs than between unrelated CF individuals (P = 0.000026, Mann-Whitney). No association turned up between shared CDR3 numbers and age, concordance or disease severity, and the cohort was small.

Following the manufacturer's instructions, the researchers used the immunoSEQ immune profiling system to amplify TCR beta CDR3 regions via multiplex PCR. An Illumina NextSeq system was used to carry out the sequencing. Per the authors' processing: The immunoSEQ Analyzer platform handled processing of the sequence data, and clonality was calculated by taking the square root of Simpson's index of productive rearrangements. Similarity in V and J usage was measured by Jensen-Shannon distance, and OLGA was used to compute CDR3 generation probabilities. Shared CDR3 sequences were searched against the immuneACCESS database (August 2020) and VDJdb (December 2020). TCRdb stores this immuneACCESS table with in-frame sequences only. Part of the clones is absent; in the studies checked, under half of the shortfall reflects unresolved V genes, and no reason is known for the rest. The DNA was the basis for D and trimming; V, J and clone size are from that table. The sample profile shows about 29,000 clones; over 80% of them were found once. The ten largest account for 0.85% to 0.95% of the sample.

The CDR3 covers 14 residues, taking in both the cysteine and the phenylalanine. CDR3 DNA is the only sequence kept; it has 42 bases, read in frame from the first base. V and J lose 4 bases and 6 bases, and a span of 13 bases separates them. CDR1 is given as SGHRS and CDR2 as YFSETQ, both from the germline V gene. Sequenced material: blood. The sequence joins TRBV5-1 to TRBJ2-2; TRBD1 is possibly the D segment (6 matching bases). The sequence came from a girl aged 2-10 years with cystic fibrosis. In nucleotides, the sequence is TGCGCCAGCAGCCCACAGGGCCCCCCCGGGGAGCTGTTTTTT. The encoded protein is CASSPQGPPGELFF. Outside the CDR3, residues come from the reference TRBV5-1 and TRBJ2-2 proteins, so the full variable domain is: KAGVTQTPRYLIKTRGQQVTLSCSPISGHRSVSWYQQTPGQGLQFLFEYFSETQRNKGNFPGRFSGRQFSNSRSEMNVSTLELGDSALYLCASSPQGPPGELFFGEGSRLTVL.